The rows below give T cell receptor beta chains drawn from one sample of a study of cytomegalovirus exposure and HLA in healthy donors. Sequenced by immunoSEQ multiplex PCR; TCRdb stores in-frame clones only, minus some. The sample lists some 38,000 clones, roughly 50% occurring once. Sequences were obtained from PBMCs. Receptors were obtained from a middle-aged woman in good health and CMV-seropositive. CDR3s include the opening cysteine and the closing phenylalanine or tryptophan. D genes are given only for firm matches. Clone size is stated in some rows and not others, as once, few, many or a class when expanded.

D,V,J,size,CDR3,DNA
TRBD1,TRBV7-9,TRBJ1-1,NA,CASSPQGAGTEAFF,TGTGCCAGCAGCCCGCAGGGGGCTGGTACTGAAGCTTTCTTT
NA,TRBV7-2,TRBJ1-2,NA,CASSSRYGYTF,TGTGCCAGCAGCTCCCGCTATGGCTACACCTTC
NA,TRBV14,TRBJ2-7,NA,CASSQDRGREQYF,TGTGCCAGCAGCCAAGATCGGGGGAGGGAGCAGTACTTC
TRBD1,TRBV5-1,TRBJ1-1,NA,CASSTQGGDTEAFF,TGCGCCAGCAGCACACAGGGGGGGGACACTGAAGCTTTCTTT
TRBD1,TRBV5-1,TRBJ1-6,NA,CASKIRTGESPLHF,TGCGCCAGCAAAATAAGGACAGGGGAATCACCCCTCCACTTT
NA,TRBV18,TRBJ1-2,NA,CASSPSRGLLGYTF,TGTGCCAGCTCACCATCTAGAGGGCTCTTGGGCTACACCTTC
NA,TRBV4-3,TRBJ1-2,few,CASSQDWGGGYTF,TGCGCCAGCAGCCAAGATTGGGGAGGAGGCTACACCTTC
NA,TRBV5-1,TRBJ1-6,NA,CASSQGSQGSYNSPLHF,TGCGCCAGCAGCCAAGGTTCCCAGGGCTCCTATAATTCACCCCTCCACTTT
NA,TRBV6-5,TRBJ2-3,once,CASRRGGFTTDTQYF,TGTGCCAGCAGACGGGGTGGGTTTACCACAGATACGCAGTATTTT
TRBD1,TRBV6-6,TRBJ2-1,NA,CASSYSQGAGNEQFF,TGTGCCAGCAGTTATAGTCAGGGGGCAGGCAATGAGCAGTTCTTC
TRBD1,TRBV4-2,TRBJ2-7,few,CASSQDMRQGSYEQYF,TGTGCCAGCAGCCAAGATATGAGACAGGGATCCTACGAGCAGTACTTC
TRBD2,TRBV4-2,TRBJ2-7,NA,CASSQTTSGGTEYEQYF,TGTGCCAGCAGCCAAACGACTAGCGGGGGAACTGAATACGAGCAGTACTTC
NA,TRBV7-2,TRBJ1-5,NA,CASSPGGNQPQHF,TGTGCCAGCAGCCCCGGAGGGAATCAGCCCCAGCATTTT
NA,TRBV2,TRBJ1-5,once,CASSNGGAQPQHF,TGTGCCAGCTCGAACGGGGGGGCGCAGCCCCAGCATTTT
NA,TRBV7-2,TRBJ2-5,few,CASSQQGTGETQYF,TGTGCCAGCAGCCAACAGGGGACTGGCGAGACCCAGTACTTC
NA,TRBV6-4,TRBJ1-4,NA,CASSGQLNEKLFF,TGTGCCAGCAGTGGACAGCTCAATGAAAAACTGTTTTTT
NA,TRBV11-2,TRBJ1-5,NA,CASSPDSDRQPQHF,TGTGCCAGCAGCCCGGACAGTGATCGTCAGCCCCAGCATTTT
TRBD2,TRBV5-1,TRBJ2-3,NA,CASSFSGGSDTQYF,TGCGCCAGCAGCTTTAGCGGGGGTTCAGATACGCAGTATTTT
NA,TRBV7-9,TRBJ1-6,NA,CASSYFTGEESPLHF,TGTGCCAGCAGCTATTTTACGGGGGAAGAGTCACCCCTCCACTTT
TRBD1,TRBV5-1,TRBJ1-6,NA,CASSLTGGKGNSPLHF,TGCGCCAGCAGCTTGACAGGGGGGAAAGGTAATTCACCCCTCCACTTT
NA,TRBV4-3,TRBJ2-7,NA,CASSHDRSYEQYF,TGCGCCAGCAGCCACGACAGGTCCTACGAGCAGTACTTC
NA,TRBV28,TRBJ1-1,NA,CASRAGGSTEAFF,TGTGCCAGCAGGGCCGGCGGGAGCACTGAAGCTTTCTTT
NA,TRBV6-5,TRBJ1-3,NA,CASSRDPASNTIYF,TGTGCCAGCAGCCGAGATCCCGCATCAAACACCATATATTTT
NA,TRBV29-1,TRBJ2-1,NA,CSVSTGPSSYNEQFF,TGCAGCGTTTCGACAGGTCCAAGCTCCTACAATGAGCAGTTCTTC
TRBD2,TRBV30,TRBJ2-5,NA,CAWRRRGGGETQYF,TGTGCCTGGAGGAGGCGGGGGGGCGGAGAGACCCAGTACTTC
NA,TRBV2,TRBJ1-5,NA,CASSDWESQPQHF,TGTGCCAGCAGTGATTGGGAGAGTCAGCCCCAGCATTTT
NA,TRBV19,TRBJ1-1,few,CASSGTGTRLAFF,TGTGCCAGTAGTGGAACAGGGACGAGGCTAGCTTTCTTT
NA,TRBV11-2,TRBJ1-5,NA,CASSLDPGINQPQHF,TGTGCCAGCAGCTTAGATCCAGGGATCAATCAGCCCCAGCATTTT
TRBD2,TRBV29-1,TRBJ2-7,NA,CSVVWLAEEQYF,TGCAGCGTTGTATGGCTAGCGGAAGAGCAGTACTTC
NA,TRBV7-3,TRBJ1-1,once,CASSLTLGAEAFF,TGTGCCAGCAGCTTAACTTTGGGCGCTGAAGCTTTCTTT
NA,TRBV4-3,TRBJ1-1,NA,CASSQVYTLNTEAFF,TGCGCCAGCAGCCAAGTGTACACCTTGAACACTGAAGCTTTCTTT
NA,TRBV6-4,TRBJ2-2,few,CASKGGLPGSCFF,NA
TRBD2,TRBV7-8,TRBJ2-2,NA,CASSTRLAGVNTGELFF,TGTGCCAGCAGCACAAGACTAGCGGGGGTCAATACCGGGGAGCTGTTTTTT
NA,TRBV6-5,TRBJ2-1,few,CASSYTKGAYNEQFF,TGTGCCAGCAGTTACACGAAGGGGGCCTACAATGAGCAGTTCTTC
TRBD1,TRBV9,TRBJ2-3,few,CASSNRGSTDTQYF,TGTGCCAGCAGCAACAGGGGAAGCACAGATACGCAGTATTTT
NA,TRBV7-9,TRBJ2-7,NA,CASSGRSYEQYF,TGTGCCAGCAGCGGGAGGTCCTACGAGCAGTACTTC
NA,TRBV12-5,TRBJ1-1,NA,CASERGGGLAGNTEAFF,TGTGCTAGTGAGAGGGGCGGAGGCCTAGCGGGGAACACTGAAGCTTTCTTT
TRBD1,TRBV7-3,TRBJ2-5,NA,CASSLDRGVQYF,TGTGCCAGCAGCTTGGACAGGGGGGTTCAGTACTTC
TRBD1,TRBV2,TRBJ1-1,few,CASRQGGAQGMNTEAFF,TGTGCCAGCAGGCAGGGGGGTGCCCAGGGCATGAACACTGAAGCTTTCTTT
NA,TRBV7-6,TRBJ2-2,NA,CASSPRQGRDTGELFF,TGTGCCAGCAGCCCCCGGCAGGGGAGGGACACCGGGGAGCTGTTTTTT
NA,TRBV15,TRBJ2-7,NA,CATSRDPGSYEQYF,TGTGCCACCAGCAGAGATCCCGGCTCCTACGAGCAGTACTTC
NA,TRBV4-3,TRBJ1-4,once,CASSQEGVPNEKLFF,TGCGCCAGCAGCCAAGAAGGGGTCCCCAATGAAAAACTGTTTTTT
NA,TRBV5-6,TRBJ2-7,NA,CASSLVRSEQYF,TGTGCCAGCAGCCTGGTAAGGAGCGAGCAGTACTTC
TRBD1,TRBV5-5,TRBJ1-6,NA,CASSLGRDRGSSYNSPLHF,TGTGCCAGCAGCTTAGGCCGGGACAGGGGGAGCTCCTATAATTCACCCCTCCACTTT
NA,TRBV7-6,TRBJ1-6,NA,CASSLTAPAGSGSPLHF,TGTGCCAGCAGCTTAACGGCTCCCGCGGGGTCTGGATCACCCCTCCACTTT
NA,TRBV7-9,TRBJ2-5,medium-sized,CASSQGRQIPQETQYF,TGTGCCAGCAGTCAAGGAAGACAGATACCTCAAGAGACCCAGTACTTC
NA,TRBV6-5,TRBJ1-3,once,CASSYGAGGSGNTIYF,TGTGCCAGCAGTTATGGGGCGGGGGGCTCTGGAAACACCATATATTTT
NA,TRBV5-5,TRBJ1-5,NA,CASSGPGGNQPQHF,TGTGCCAGCAGCGGGCCAGGGGGCAATCAGCCCCAGCATTTT
NA,TRBV7-8,TRBJ2-1,NA,CASSLAFTDNEQFF,TGTGCCAGCAGCTTAGCATTCACGGACAATGAGCAGTTCTTC
NA,TRBV7-3,TRBJ2-5,NA,CASSFGSQETQYF,TGTGCCAGCAGCTTCGGGTCCCAAGAGACCCAGTACTTC